What follows are 13 T cell receptor delta chains derived from one specimen sequenced in a study of γδ T cells in repeated Plasmodium falciparum infection. TCRdb applied CATT to the multiplex PCR reads for clone calling. The repertoire holds 90,000 to 95,000 delta-chain clones, with roughly 0.9% as singletons. Gammadelta T cells were flow-sorted from PBMC into Vgamma9/Vdelta2+ and Vdelta2-negative populations for bulk analysis. Source material: gamma-delta T cells from blood. The receptors derive from a pool of human donors (malaria-infected and uninfected, not separated).

This clone was recorded a few times. This chain links TRDV1 with TRDJ1, with D perhaps matching TRDD3 (5 bases). Germline values: CDR1 TSWWSYY, CDR2 QGS. This CDR3 is 19 amino acids long. The V end lost 7 bases, the J end lost 0 bases, and 27 bases lay between the germline ends. Written as DNA, the CDR3 is TGTGCTCTTGAATCCCCAGGGGGGTACGGTCCTCCGTACACCGATAAACTCATCTTT. Amino acids: CALESPGGYGPPYTDKLIF.

This clone has only a few counts. The TCRdb protein comes from a much larger clone and disagrees with this DNA's translation at residue 5, likely due to a read error; the protein given here is derived from the DNA. V and J are TRDV1 and TRDJ1; no definite D call. Germline matching of the DNA provided the J gene here, since TCRdb leaves it blank. The germline CDR1 and CDR2 sequences are TSWWSYY and QGS. Trimming cost V 4 bases and J 0 bases, with 24 bases left between them. The CDR3 contains 19 residues. The CDR3 nucleotides read TGTGCTCTTGGGGGACTCGTTTCCGTAGTCCCCTTTTACACCGATAAACTCATCTTT. It is translated as CALGGLVSVVPFYTDKLIF.

This clone was detected a few times. The TCRdb record carries a much larger clone's protein, which differs from this DNA's translation at residue 14; a read error is the likely cause, and the protein listed here is the DNA translation. This chain connects TRDV1 to TRDJ2, with 10 bases aligning to TRDD3. TCRdb lists no J gene, so it was determined here by aligning the DNA to germline. V lost 9 bases, J lost 4 bases, and 23 bases stayed unmatched. There are 20 residues in the CDR3. CDR1 is TSWWSYY, CDR2 QGS, per germline. CDR3 region: CALAGLPRTGGSCPTAQLFF. The CDR3 DNA reads TGTGCTCTGGCGGGCCTCCCGAGAACTGGGGGATCCTGCCCGACAGCACAACTCTTCTTT.

This clone was observed at least ten times. The amino acid sequence in TCRdb belongs to a much larger clone and departs from this DNA's translation at residue 8, likely a sequencing read error; the sequence shown is translated from the DNA. J is TRDJ1 and V is TRDV2; tentative D call: TRDD3 (6 bases). Because TCRdb records no J gene, it was assigned here through a match of the DNA to germline. The V and J ends lost 0 bases and 0 bases respectively, with 19 bases between them. CDR1 and CDR2 (germline): GEAIGNYY, EKD. The CDR3 consists of 18 residues. CDR3 DNA: TGTGCCTGTGACACCGTAGGGGAGGATACTCTGTACACCGATAAACTCATCTTT. Its translation: CACDTVGEDTLYTDKLIF.

The table lists this clone with a few counts. The TCRdb record carries a much larger clone's protein, which differs from this DNA's translation at residue 4; a read error is the likely cause, and the protein listed here is the DNA translation. Other DNA sequences in this specimen translate into the identical CDR3. The V gene is TRDV2, the J gene TRDJ1; 7 bases fit TRDD3. No J gene is reported in TCRdb; it was inferred here by comparing the DNA with germline. Trimming took 5 bases from V and 0 from J; bases not matched to a gene: 11. Per germline, CDR1 GEAIGNYY and CDR2 EKD. This CDR3 is built from 16 residues. CDR3 protein: CACGTLGILHTDKLIF. In DNA, the CDR3 is TGTGCCTGTGGCACTCTAGGGATACTCCACACCGATAAACTCATCTTT.

This clone showed up just a few times. This likely stems from a read error, as it lies one base from a far larger clone. Other DNA variants within this sample encode the same CDR3. This chain uses TRDV2 with TRDJ1, with 11 nucleotides matching TRDD3. Because TCRdb records no J gene, it was assigned here through a match of the DNA to germline. V lost 0 bases to trimming and J lost 2 bases; unmatched junction nucleotides: 10. Per germline, CDR1 GEAIGNYY and CDR2 EKD. There are 18 residues in the CDR3. The CDR3 nucleotides are TGTGCCTGTGACACCCTAACTGTACTGGGGGATAGAACCGATAAACTCATCTTT. Protein product: CACDTLTVLGDRTDKLIF.

This clone has a handful of counts. This sequence may be a read error, since a much larger clone differs from it by one base. The same CDR3 arises from other DNA sequences in this sample as well. The chain combines TRDV2 with TRDJ1; D unresolved. V lost 0 bases and J 11 bases, leaving 24 bases between the germline ends. In germline, CDR1 is GEAIGNYY, CDR2 EKD. The CDR3 is made up of 16 amino acids. The CDR3 is CACDTVEVQYTDKLIF. The CDR3, as DNA: TGTGCCTGTGACACCGTGGAGGTCCAGTACACCGACAAGCTCATCTTT.

As concerns this clone: TCRdb shows a much larger clone's protein in place of this DNA's translation, and the two differ at residue 14, likely through a read error; the protein shown is translated from the DNA. The chain is built from TRDV2 and TRDJ1; 9 bases match TRDD3. As TCRdb names no J gene, one was assigned here on the basis of a DNA match to germline. The CDR3 totals 18 residues. From germline, CDR1 is GEAIGNYY and CDR2 EKD. The CDR3 loop is CACDGIETLGDYTGKLIF. CDR3 nucleotides: TGTGCCTGTGACGGAATCGAAACACTGGGGGACTACACCGGTAAACTCATCTTT.

A few counts support this clone. A read error likely explains this, since a far larger clone differs by one base. This CDR3 is also generated by other DNA sequences in the sample. The J gene is TRDJ1, the V gene TRDV1, with 8 bases fitting TRDD3. The J gene comes from matching the DNA to germline here; TCRdb lacks it. This CDR3 is built from 16 residues. Germline lookup yields CDR1 TSWWSYY and CDR2 QGS. This CDR3 reads CALGELRDTGTDKLIF. CDR3 nucleotide sequence: TGTGCCCTTGGGGAACTGAGGGATACGGGTACCGATAAACTCATCTTT.

As for this clone: It is likely a read error: a sequence one base away is far more abundant. This sample includes further DNA sequences coding for the same CDR3. This sequence joins TRDV1 and TRDJ1, with a tentative D call TRDD3 (5 bases). CDR1 and CDR2 (germline): TSWWSYY, QGS. This CDR3 has 16 residues. CDR3 sequence (DNA): TGCGCTCTTGGGGAAAAGTTTCAACGGGACGGTGGGAAACTCATCTTT. Amino acid sequence: CALGEKFQRDGGKLIF.

Regarding this clone: With only one base between it and a far larger clone, this is likely a read error. The same CDR3 also results from other DNA sequences found in this sample. J is TRDJ1 and V is TRDV2; 7 nucleotides line up with TRDD3. TCRdb gives no J gene; it was assigned here by matching the DNA to germline. The CDR3 totals 16 residues. Losses at the gene ends were 4 bases for V and 0 bases for J; bases not matched to a gene: 10. Germline lookup yields CDR1 GEAIGNYY and CDR2 EKD. DNA of the CDR3: TGTGCCTGTGATACACTCTGGGGGCCACACACCGATAAACTCATCTTT. Its protein is CACDTLWGPHTDKLIF.

This clone has a count of ten or more. Since a far larger clone is one base different, this is likely a read error. The same CDR3 arises from other DNA sequences in this sample as well. The rearrangement uses TRDV2 and TRDJ1; no clear D gene. Germline lookup yields CDR1 GEAIGNYY and CDR2 EKD. Trimming left V 0 bases short and J 1 base short, with 14 bases between. The CDR3 runs to 16 residues. The CDR3 nucleotides are TGTGCCTGTGACACCGAGGAAGAGGAGGGCACCGATAAACTCATCTTT. Protein sequence: CACDTEEEEGTDKLIF.

This clone was observed a few times. The protein TCRdb gives is from a much larger clone and does not agree with this DNA's translation at residue 13, likely a read error; the protein shown here comes from the DNA. The chain uses TRDV2 and TRDJ1, with D perhaps matching TRDD3 (7 bases). Since TCRdb gives no J gene, matching the DNA to germline was used here to assign it. V lost 4 bases and J 1 base, leaving 33 bases between the germline ends. CDR1 is GEAIGNYY, CDR2 EKD, per germline. The CDR3 is 21 residues long. CDR3 protein: CACDSLPRTNWGSHPTDKLIF. In DNA, the CDR3 is TGTGCCTGTGATAGCCTTCCGCGGACCAACTGGGGTTCTCACCCCACCGATAAACTCATCTTT.